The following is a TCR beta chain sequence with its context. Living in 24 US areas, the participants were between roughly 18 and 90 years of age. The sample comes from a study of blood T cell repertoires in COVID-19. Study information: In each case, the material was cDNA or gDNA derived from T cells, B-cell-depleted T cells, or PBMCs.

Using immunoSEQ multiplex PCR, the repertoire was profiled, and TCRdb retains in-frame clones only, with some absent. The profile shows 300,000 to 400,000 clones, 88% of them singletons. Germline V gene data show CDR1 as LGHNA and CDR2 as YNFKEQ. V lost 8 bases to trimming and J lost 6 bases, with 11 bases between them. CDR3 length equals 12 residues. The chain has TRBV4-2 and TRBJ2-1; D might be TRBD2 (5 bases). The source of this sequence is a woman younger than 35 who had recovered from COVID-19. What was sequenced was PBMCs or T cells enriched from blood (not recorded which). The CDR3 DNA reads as TGTGCCAGCCGGCTAGAGGGCAATGAGCAGTTCTTC. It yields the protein CASRLEGNEQFF.